The next 27 T cell receptor beta chains were all read from a single sample in a study of T cells in Graves' hyperthyroidism and ophthalmopathy. RNA transcripts served as the template for amplifying TCR beta CDR3 regions. HTBI primers were employed in a first-round RT-PCR of the TCR CDR3. TCRdb called the multiplex PCR reads again in MiXCR, with one record for every CDR3 protein. The sample contains 350,000 to 400,000 distinct CDR3 sequences, approximately 15% of which appear only once. The sample comprised blood. The receptors stem from a woman in her twenties or thirties with Graves' hyperthyroidism.

This clonotype was seen only a few times. The chain is built from TRBV28 and TRBJ1-1; D gene ambiguous. Trimming shortened V by 8 bases and J by 3 bases, and 10 bases separated the two germline ends. The CDR3 length is 12 residues. Germline V gives CDR1 MDHEN, CDR2 SYDVKM. For the CDR3, the DNA is TGTGCCAGCTTCAGTTTGGACACTGAAGCTTTCTTT. Translated: CASFSLDTEAFF.

This clonotype was detected only a few times. The chain's CDR3 is CATSRTGSWETQYF. CDR3 nucleotides: TGTGCCACCAGTCGGACAGGGAGCTGGGAGACCCAGTACTTC. The chain uses TRBV15 and TRBJ2-5, with TRBD1 matching 8 bases. Germline loops: CDR1 LNHNV, CDR2 YYDKDF (reference sequence). Trimming took 6 bases from V and 5 from J; bases not matched to a gene: 8. This CDR3 has 14 amino acids.

The CDR3 sequence is CASSLWAFPGEQFF. The CDR3 DNA reads as TGTGCCAGCAGCTTATGGGCCTTCCCAGGTGAGCAGTTCTTC. The V call is TRBV7-2, the J call TRBJ2-1; D gene unclear. The CDR3 covers 14 residues. Germline-derived CDR1 and CDR2 are SGHTA and FQGNSA. V was shortened by 2 bases and J by 9 bases, with 14 bases between the two germline ends.

This clonotype was found many times. The rearrangement uses TRBV20-1 and TRBJ1-1; 7 nucleotides align to TRBD1. V was pared by 8 bases and J by 1 base, with 10 bases of the junction left unmatched. The CDR3 has 14 amino acids. Germline loops: CDR1 DFQATT, CDR2 SNEGSKA (reference sequence). CDR3: CSSLPQGPNTEAFF. CDR3 sequence (DNA): TGCAGTTCCCTCCCACAGGGGCCGAACACTGAAGCTTTCTTT.

This clonotype was picked up a small number of times. J is TRBJ2-1 and V is TRBV18; TRBD2 agrees at 7 bases. Germline lookup yields CDR1 KGHSH and CDR2 LQKENI. There are 14 residues in the CDR3. Trimming took 3 bases from V and 7 from J; bases not matched to a gene: 6. CDR3 DNA: TGTGCCAGCTCACCGAGCGGGGCGGGGAATGAGCAGTTCTTC. It codes for CASSPSGAGNEQFF.

This clonotype was counted ten times or more. This chain links TRBV12-3 or TRBV12-4 with TRBJ2-3; TRBD1 matches at 10 bases. V gave up 6 bases and J gave up 4 bases; unmatched junction bases: 10. The CDR3 spans 16 residues. The CDR3 DNA follows: TGTGCCAGCAGCTCACTGGGGACAGGGGAACCAGATACGCAGTATTTT. This translates into CASSSLGTGEPDTQYF.

The chain carries TRBV4-1 and TRBJ1-1; D may be TRBD1 (5 bases). This CDR3 comprises 16 residues. The ends were cut back, 2 bases at V and 3 bases at J, with 16 bases in the middle. Per germline, CDR1 MGHRA and CDR2 YSYEKL. The CDR3 DNA reads TGCGCCAGCAGCCAACAGGGTCGTTCCTGGGACACTGAAGCTTTCTTT. This codes for CASSQQGRSWDTEAFF.

This clonotype was detected many times. This chain links TRBV9 with TRBJ1-1, with 7 bases that match TRBD1. Germline CDR1 reads SGDLS; CDR2 reads YYNGEE. The CDR3 has 15 amino acids. The junction had 5 bases not matched to a gene; V was cut back by 1 base and J by 2 bases. In DNA form, the CDR3 reads TGTGCCAGCAGCGTACCCGGGACAGACAACACTGAAGCTTTCTTT. Protein product: CASSVPGTDNTEAFF.

The sample holds many counts of this clonotype. The gene calls are TRBV30 and TRBJ1-2; D perhaps matches TRBD1 (5 bases). The CDR3 loop spans 14 amino acids. Germline CDR1 GTSNPN, CDR2 SVGIG (reference sequence). Trimming removed 0 bases from V and 8 bases from J, with 16 bases in between. The DNA for the CDR3 is TGTGCCTGGAGTGTGTCCGGGGGAAGGTCGGGCTACACCTTC. It translates to CAWSVSGGRSGYTF. The full variable domain, its missing parts supplied by reference TRBV30 and TRBJ1-2, is SQTIHQWPATLVQPVGSPLSLECTVEGTSNPNLYWYRQAAGRGLQLLFYSVGIGQISSEVPQNLSASRPQDRQFILSSKKLLLSDSGFYLCAWSVSGGRSGYTFGSGTRLTVV.

This clonotype was seen at least ten times. The chain combines TRBV20-1 with TRBJ2-1; 9 nucleotides align to TRBD1. This CDR3 is built from 14 residues. Germline loops: CDR1 DFQATT, CDR2 SNEGSKA (reference sequence). Unmatched junction bases numbered 9, after V lost 5 bases and J lost 7 bases. The CDR3 reads CSAGGGTGKNEQFF. In nucleotides, the CDR3 is TGCAGTGCTGGGGGCGGGACAGGGAAGAATGAGCAGTTCTTC.

This clonotype occurred many times. This rearrangement joins TRBV6-2 or TRBV6-3 to TRBJ2-7, with 7 bases aligning to TRBD1. The CDR3 sequence is 13 residues long. The V gene's germline CDR1 is MNHEY and CDR2 SVGEGT. Trimming removed 5 bases from V and 2 bases from J; junction bases left unmatched: 3. The CDR3 DNA follows: TGTGCCAGCAGTATCACAGGGGCCTACGAGCAGTACTTC. It yields the protein CASSITGAYEQYF.

This clonotype was observed a handful of times. The chain is built from TRBV28 and TRBJ1-1; D not resolved. V was trimmed by 8 bases and J by 2 bases, leaving 9 bases between them. CDR1 is MDHEN, CDR2 SYDVKM, per germline. The CDR3 length is 12 residues. The CDR3 nucleotides are TGTGCCAGCGGGTCCGGAAACACTGAAGCTTTCTTT. Its translation: CASGSGNTEAFF.

This clonotype was counted a few times. V and J are TRBV5-6 and TRBJ2-7; maybe TRBD2 (6 bases). The CDR3 consists of 15 residues. Germline loops: CDR1 SGHDT, CDR2 YYEEEE. Trimming removed 3 bases from V and 1 base from J, with 14 bases in between. CDR3 in amino acids: CASSSGGTNSYEQYF. The CDR3, as DNA: TGTGCCAGCAGCTCGGGCGGGACCAATTCCTACGAGCAGTACTTC.

This clonotype was detected ten times or more. The CDR3 DNA is TGCGCCAGCAGCTTGGACCGGGGGAGGTCCTACGAGCAGTACTTC. Translating gives CASSLDRGRSYEQYF. This rearrangement joins TRBV5-1 to TRBJ2-7; maybe TRBD2 (6 bases). V lost 0 bases to trimming and J lost 1 base, with 11 bases between them. The CDR3 covers 15 residues. Germline CDR1 SGHRS, CDR2 YFSETQ.

This clonotype was counted a few times. This chain joins TRBV6-1 and TRBJ1-3; the match to TRBD1 covers 8 bases. CDR3 length equals 15 residues. The V gene's germline CDR1 is MNHNS and CDR2 SASEGT. V lost 6 bases and J lost 2; bases outside the gene matches: 6. CDR3 sequence (DNA): TGTGCCAGCAGACAAGGACAGGGTACTGGAAACACCATATATTTT. Translated: CASRQGQGTGNTIYF.

The CDR3 DNA reads TGCAGTGCTAGTTATAGCGGGTTGAGGGAGACCCAGTACTTC. Translating gives CSASYSGLRETQYF. The V call is TRBV20-1, the J call TRBJ2-5; 7 positions agree with TRBD2. The junction had 9 bases not matched to a gene; V was cut back by 3 bases and J by 5 bases. The CDR3 extends over 14 amino acids. CDR1 is DFQATT and CDR2 is SNEGSKA in the germline V gene (reference sequence).

This chain links TRBV3-1 with TRBJ1-3, with unresolved D. This CDR3 contains 14 residues. Looked up from germline, CDR1 is LGHDT and CDR2 is YNNKEL (reference sequence). V gave up 1 base and J gave up 3 bases, with 7 bases separating them. CDR3 nucleotide sequence: TGTGCCAGCAGCCAAGGTGGGAATGGAAACACCATATATTTT. The encoded protein is CASSQGGNGNTIYF.

This clonotype has a handful of counts. The chain is built from TRBV19 and TRBJ2-3, with 7 bases matching TRBD1. Germline CDR1 LNHDA, CDR2 SQIVND (reference sequence). V gave up 0 bases and J gave up 9 bases; unmatched junction bases: 6. The CDR3 extends over 14 amino acids. The CDR3 nucleotides are TGTGCCAGTAGTATAGACTGGACAGGTGGGACGCAGTATTTT. Encoded protein: CASSIDWTGGTQYF.

As concerns this clonotype: Germline and junction disagree at one end, which may indicate a read error. CDR3: CSARGGVSEASF. DNA for the CDR3: TGCAGTGCTAGGGGGGGAGTGTCTGAAGCTTCCTTT. The chain has TRBV20-1 and TRBJ1-1, with a possible D match to TRBD1 (5 bases). CDR1 is DFQATT and CDR2 is SNEGSKA in the germline V gene (reference sequence). The CDR3 has 12 residues.

The chain carries TRBV6-1 and TRBJ1-5; possible D gene TRBD1, 6 bases. Trimming pared 5 bases from V and 7 bases from J, leaving 21 bases between. CDR1 and CDR2 (germline): MNHNS, SASEGT. The CDR3 runs to 16 residues. Written as DNA, the CDR3 is TGTGCCAGCAGTCCCCGAGGGGACGACAGGTACCAGCCCCAGCATTTT. Amino acid sequence: CASSPRGDDRYQPQHF.

Turning to this clonotype: This CDR3 fails to terminate in the conserved phenylalanine or tryptophan, so it likely reflects a read error. The chain links TRBV30 to TRBJ1-5; TRBD1 is a possible D gene (6 bases). The CDR3 covers 14 residues. Trimming took 0 bases from V and 4 from J, leaving 10 bases between them. Germline loops: CDR1 GTSNPN, CDR2 SVGIG (reference sequence). The CDR3 DNA sequence: TGTGCCTGGAGTGTACAGGGTAATAATCAGCCCCAGCATTCT. Translated: CAWSVQGNNQPQHS.

About this clonotype itself: This may be a read error, as it is one base from a much larger clone. The rearrangement joins TRBV10-1 to TRBJ2-1, with 9 nucleotides matching TRBD1. With V trimmed by 1 base and J by 5 bases, 6 bases remained unmatched. Germline CDR1 WNHNN, CDR2 SYGVQD (reference sequence). This CDR3 is 16 amino acids long. CDR3 in amino acids: CASSECGTGIHNEQFF. DNA of the CDR3: TGCGCCAGCAGTGAGTGCGGGACAGGGATCCACAATGAGCAGTTCTTC.

Details on this clonotype: One junction end does not reproduce the germline sequence, and a read error may be involved. The J gene is TRBJ2-2, the V gene TRBV27; D may be TRBD2 (5 bases). This CDR3 region has 11 residues. CDR1 and CDR2 from the germline V gene are MNHEY and SMNVEV (reference sequence). The CDR3 loop is CASSLAGELVF. The CDR3, as DNA: TGTGCCAGCAGTCTCGCCGGGGAGCTGGTTTTT.

This clonotype was recorded at least ten times. The chain uses TRBV11-2 and TRBJ2-1; 7 bases are shared with TRBD1. The germline V gene encodes CDR1 SGHAT and CDR2 FQNNGV. Trimming cost V 6 bases and J 5 bases; bases outside gene matches: 10. This CDR3 spans 15 amino acids. CDR3 DNA: TGTGCCAGCAGTCCCGGGACAGCACCCCACAATGAGCAGTTCTTC. Translation gives CASSPGTAPHNEQFF.

This clonotype was seen many times. The genes are TRBV27 and TRBJ2-7, with TRBD2 as a possible D gene (6 bases). Germline CDR1 MNHEY, CDR2 SMNVEV (reference sequence). The CDR3 length is 14 residues. Trimming removed 2 bases at V and 4 bases at J, with 12 bases between. CDR3 sequence reads: CASSLMFGGYEQYF. The CDR3 DNA reads as TGTGCCAGCAGTTTAATGTTCGGGGGATACGAGCAGTACTTC.

This clonotype was counted many times. The chain carries TRBV7-3 and TRBJ2-3; maybe TRBD1 (5 bases). CDR1 SGHTA and CDR2 FQGTGA come from the germline V gene. The CDR3 is made up of 13 amino acids. Trimming took 2 bases from V and 4 from J, leaving 7 bases between them. The chain's CDR3 is CASSLWGPDTQYF. CDR3 DNA: TGTGCCAGCAGCTTATGGGGCCCAGATACGCAGTATTTT.

Many counts were recorded for this clonotype. The rearrangement joins TRBV29-1 to TRBJ2-2; TRBD2 matches 14 bases. The CDR3 consists of 16 residues. Germline V gene lookup returns CDR1 SQVTM and CDR2 ANQGSEA. The V segment lost 6 bases and the J segment 7 bases; nucleotides outside the gene matches: 10. As DNA, the CDR3 is TGCAGCGTAATACCGGGACTAGCGGGAGACGGCGGGGAGCTGTTTTTT. Translation gives CSVIPGLAGDGGELFF.